This T cell receptor beta chain was sequenced during a study of spatial heterogeneity in lung cancer (dated by TCRdb to the late 2010s). Background for the entire study: Beta-chain transcripts were consistently detected in greater numbers than alpha-chain transcripts, which likely reflected higher beta-chain transcript abundance. The study linked features of the TCR repertoire to counts of nonsynonymous mutations, which were determined by whole-exome sequencing of tumor tissue. In the raw uncorrected reads, each unique combination of TCR and UMI appeared more than ten times on average. At surgery, over 200 tumor regions, 61 to 65 matched nontumor lung samples and 45 to 60 PBMC samples were TCR-sequenced for both alpha and beta chains. In non-small cell lung cancer, the study made a quantitative comparison of TCR alpha and beta repertoires among multiple tumor regions, matched nontumor lung and blood.

The receptor library was made with 5' RACE. The listed sequencing device is NextSeq 500. In the TCR library protocol, a unique molecular identifier was attached to each TCR cDNA molecule so that PCR and sequencing errors could be corrected. Per the source publication's procedure: TCR identification, UMI-based error correction and CDR3 extraction were all carried out with Decombinator tools. Expanded TCRs were defined as those above a frequency of 2 per 1,000, corresponding to the top 1% of the tumor frequency distribution. Renyi diversity was calculated using the R vegan package after each repertoire was subsampled 100 times to 5,000 TCRs. CDR3 similarity networks were constructed using string-kernel similarity of amino acid triplets, with links drawn between CDR3s whose pairwise similarity was above 0.82. TCRdb ran its own pipeline on the public reads, namely fastp trimming at Q25 and MiXCR clone calling, and kept in-frame beta chains. Merged by CDR3 protein, the rows form single entries marked with the most common genes and DNA. These V and J calls originate from TCRdb's pipeline instead of the authors' own analysis. The sample includes 60,000 to 90,000 distinct CDR3 sequences, with roughly 15% observed a single time. 6.5% to 7.5% of the sample comes from the top ten.

From a lookup of the germline V gene, CDR1 and CDR2 are MNHEY and SVGEGT. Taken from cysteine to phenylalanine, the CDR3 has 12 residues. Here the CDR3 DNA is all that survives: 36 bases in frame from base 1. Unmatched junction bases come to 8, with V trimmed by 10 bases and J by 8 bases. The research as a whole found: Additional single-cell paired TCR alpha and beta sequencing was considered necessary to confirm, at a functional level, the hypothesis that regional TCRs recognize regional mutations. Ubiquitous expanded tumor TCRs were detected in blood more often at tumor resection than at routine follow-up.

The time point label for this specimen denotes: sample taken at primary tumor resection. For TCR sequencing, whole RNA was extracted from tumor and nontumor lung tissue, or from cryopreserved PBMC samples, and no cell sorting was done. The donors were 72 patients from the lung TRACERx cohort who had early-stage, untreated non-small cell lung cancer. A patient was chosen for TCR sequencing only when enough RNA was available from at least two tumor regions. With respect to this clonotype: This clone's antigen is unknown. Base-call qualities are not available, and no considerably larger clone is one nucleotide away.

The sequences come from PBMCs, collected at surgery. This receptor was identified in a male donor with early-stage non-small cell lung cancer. Recombination linked TRBV6-2 or TRBV6-3 to TRBJ2-1, with 7 bases matching TRBD1. The CDR3 corresponds to CATSTGYDEQFF. At the DNA level, the sequence is TGTGCCACCTCGACAGGGTACGATGAGCAGTTCTTC.